One sample yielded the 32 T cell receptor beta chains listed below, sequenced in a study of T cell responses to AZD1222 COVID-19 vaccine. Sequencing was performed with immunoSEQ multiplex PCR; in TCRdb, only in-frame clones are kept and a portion is missing. The sample has 95,000 to 150,000 clones; 85% to 90% are singletons. The sample here was peripheral blood, taken on day 0 of AZD1222 vaccination. The receptor set was obtained from an adult in good health.

J is TRBJ1-3 and V is TRBV6-1; D call uncertain. Germline V gives CDR1 MNHNS, CDR2 SASEGT. The CDR3 totals 14 residues. V was trimmed by 3 bases and J by 3 bases, leaving 9 bases between them. The CDR3 here is CASSENSIGNTIYF. The DNA for the CDR3 is TGTGCCAGCAGTGAGAACAGTATTGGAAACACCATATATTTT.

The V call is TRBV6-5, the J call TRBJ1-2, with D uncertain. Looked up from germline, CDR1 is MNHEY and CDR2 is SVGAGI. This CDR3 spans 14 amino acids. V was pared by 5 bases and J by 7 bases, with 17 bases between. Here the CDR3 reads CASSPGSPSRGYTF. CDR3 coding DNA: TGTGCCAGCAGTCCGGGATCTCCTTCGCGTGGCTACACCTTC.

This clone showed up just once. The genes are TRBV2 and TRBJ1-4; 8 positions agree with TRBD1. This CDR3 region has 15 residues. CDR1 SNHLY and CDR2 FYNNEI come from the germline V gene. V trimming: 6 bases; J trimming: 0 bases; junction bases outside the gene matches: 3. The CDR3: CASRVQGATNEKLFF. CDR3 nucleotides: TGTGCCAGCAGGGTACAGGGGGCAACTAATGAAAAACTGTTTTTT.

The CDR3 coding sequence is TGTGCCAGCAGTGGGCAGGGGAGCAATCAGCCCCAGCATTTT. It encodes CASSGQGSNQPQHF. The V and J genes are TRBV2 and TRBJ1-5; D might be TRBD1 (6 bases). CDR3 length equals 14 residues. Germline V gene data show CDR1 as SNHLY and CDR2 as FYNNEI. The V end lost 4 bases, the J end lost 1 base, and 8 bases lay between the germline ends.

V gene TRBV15 combines with J gene TRBJ2-3, with 9 bases lining up with TRBD2. This CDR3 has 17 residues. From germline, CDR1 is LNHNV and CDR2 YYDKDF (reference sequence). The V segment lost 0 bases and the J segment 1 base; nucleotides outside the gene matches: 5. This CDR3 reads CATSRDLVAGGTDTQYF. CDR3 coding DNA: TGTGCCACCAGCAGAGATTTGGTAGCGGGGGGCACAGATACGCAGTATTTT.

The rearrangement joins TRBV6-1 to TRBJ1-5, with unresolved D. V lost 1 base and J 0 bases, leaving 13 bases between the germline ends. Germline CDR1 MNHNS, CDR2 SASEGT. This CDR3 has 17 amino acids. The CDR3 nucleotides read TGTGCCAGCAGTGAAGTCGCGGGATTGTATAGCAATCAGCCCCAGCATTTT. Translation: CASSEVAGLYSNQPQHF.

The gene calls are TRBV7-2 and TRBJ1-2, with 10 nucleotides matching TRBD1. This CDR3 is 17 amino acids long. V dropped 5 bases and J dropped 7; count of bases not matched to a gene: 16. Germline values: CDR1 SGHTA, CDR2 FQGNSA. Here the CDR3 DNA reads TGTGCCAGCAGCATAAACCAACAGACAGGGGGCTTTGGTGGCTACACCTTC. Amino acid sequence: CASSINQQTGGFGGYTF.

This rearrangement joins TRBV4-1 to TRBJ1-2; the D gene is possibly TRBD1 (5 bases). This CDR3 region has 15 residues. Germline V CDR1 and CDR2: MGHRA, YSYEKL. Trimming left V 0 bases short and J 8 bases short, with 16 bases between. CDR3 in amino acids: CASSQDFWDAPGYTF. The DNA of the CDR3 is TGCGCCAGCAGCCAAGATTTTTGGGACGCGCCGGGCTACACCTTC.

J is TRBJ1-4 and V is TRBV7-9; no clear D gene. The V gene lost 0 bases and the J gene lost 0 bases, with 14 bases spanning the gap. Germline assignment: CDR1 SEHNR and CDR2 FQNEAQ (reference sequence). This CDR3 has 18 amino acids. This CDR3 is CASSLALQSSSTNEKLFF. CDR3 coding DNA: TGTGCCAGCAGCTTAGCCCTACAGTCGTCCTCAACTAATGAAAAACTGTTTTTT.

V usage is TRBV28 and J usage is TRBJ2-3; no reliable D call. Trimming pared 6 bases from V and 3 bases from J, leaving 4 bases between. The CDR3 contains 11 residues. Per the germline V gene, CDR1 is MDHEN and CDR2 is SYDVKM. The chain's CDR3 is CASRTTDTQYF. The CDR3 DNA sequence: TGTGCCAGCAGGACAACAGATACGCAGTATTTT.

This clone was counted between two and nine times. The rearrangement uses TRBV3-1 (or the pseudogene TRBV3-2) and TRBJ1-3, with D possibly matching TRBD1 (6 bases). The germline V and J ends were trimmed by 4 bases and 0 bases, with 13 bases remaining between them. This CDR3 is built from 16 residues. Germline V CDR1 and CDR2: LGHDT, YNNKEL (reference sequence). CDR3 in DNA: TGTGCCAGCAGCCTCGAGGGGGGAAGCTCTGGAAACACCATATATTTT. Encoded protein: CASSLEGGSSGNTIYF.

This clone came up a few times. The chain joins TRBV5-6 to TRBJ1-2; 8 nucleotides match TRBD1. Germline lookup yields CDR1 SGHDT and CDR2 YYEEEE. This CDR3 is built from 15 residues. With 3 bases clipped from V and 2 bases from J, the junction kept 6 bases outside the gene matches. This CDR3 reads CASSSTGTGNYGYTF. CDR3 bases: TGTGCCAGCAGCTCCACGGGGACAGGAAACTATGGCTACACCTTC.

The chain employs TRBV27 and TRBJ2-6; 10 nucleotides line up with TRBD2. Looked up from germline, CDR1 is MNHEY and CDR2 is SMNVEV (reference sequence). CDR3 size: 18 residues. J gave up 4 bases and V 2 bases, and 8 bases lay outside the gene matches. The chain's CDR3 is CASSLLAGEGGGANVLTF. DNA for the CDR3: TGTGCCAGCAGTTTACTAGCGGGAGAGGGCGGCGGGGCCAACGTCCTGACTTTC.

The rearrangement links TRBV6-5 to TRBJ2-7; tentative D call: TRBD1 (6 bases). Germline lookup yields CDR1 MNHEY and CDR2 SVGAGI. V was trimmed by 6 bases and J by 0 bases, leaving 15 bases between them. The CDR3 extends over 15 amino acids. The CDR3 loop reads CASSRTALSSYEQYF. The CDR3 DNA is TGTGCCAGCAGCCGGACAGCCTTAAGCTCCTACGAGCAGTACTTC.

The genes are TRBV7-8 and TRBJ2-5; 9 nucleotides match TRBD2. With 1 base clipped from V and 2 bases from J, the junction kept 8 bases outside the gene matches. Germline V gene data show CDR1 as SGHVS and CDR2 as FQNEAQ. The CDR3 contains 17 residues. The CDR3 coding sequence is TGTGCCAGCAGCTTAGATCCGGCTAGCGGGATTCAAGAGACCCAGTACTTC. The encoded protein is CASSLDPASGIQETQYF.

The rearrangement uses TRBV6-2 or TRBV6-3 and TRBJ2-3; D remains ambiguous. Looked up from germline, CDR1 is MNHEY and CDR2 is SVGEGT. CDR3 length: 14 residues. V shed 4 bases and J shed 2 bases, with 10 bases lying between them. This chain's CDR3 is CASSFGPNTDTQYF. CDR3 in DNA: TGTGCCAGCAGTTTCGGCCCGAACACAGATACGCAGTATTTT.

CDR3 sequence reads: CASSLLRLNTEAFF. The CDR3 nucleotides are TGCGCCAGCAGCTTGCTCAGGCTGAACACTGAAGCTTTCTTT. The rearrangement links TRBV5-1 to TRBJ1-1, with D hard to call. CDR3 length: 14 amino acids. Trimming left V 1 base short and J 0 bases short, with 7 bases between. Germline loops: CDR1 SGHRS, CDR2 YFSETQ.

The V call is TRBV19, the J call TRBJ1-6, with D perhaps matching TRBD1 (6 bases). Germline V gene sequence: CDR1 LNHDA, CDR2 SQIVND (reference sequence). Trimming shortened V by 3 bases and J by 6 bases, and 9 bases separated the two germline ends. The length of the CDR3 is 14 residues. Here the CDR3 reads CASSIAGVNSPLHF. The CDR3 DNA reads TGTGCCAGTAGTATCGCAGGGGTTAATTCACCCCTCCACTTT.

This chain connects TRBV7-2 to TRBJ1-3; no definite D call. CDR3 length equals 15 residues. Germline CDR1 and CDR2: SGHTA and FQGNSA. Trimming removed 4 bases from V and 2 bases from J, with 12 bases in between. The CDR3: CASSSTKLTGNTIYF. CDR3 sequence (DNA): TGTGCCAGCAGCTCCACAAAGTTAACTGGAAACACCATATATTTT.

The rearrangement links TRBV11-3 to TRBJ1-3; D unclear. This CDR3 is built from 12 residues. In germline, CDR1 is SGHNT, CDR2 YENEEA. Trimming took 3 bases from V and 4 from J, leaving 4 bases between them. The CDR3 sequence: CASSFSGNTIYF. CDR3 nucleotides: TGTGCCAGCAGCTTTAGCGGAAACACCATATATTTT.

The chain uses TRBV29-1 and TRBJ2-4; D is possibly TRBD1 or TRBD2 (5 bases each). Germline V lookup: CDR1 SQVTM, CDR2 ANQGSEA. The V and J ends lost 4 bases and 8 bases respectively, with 9 bases between them. CDR3 length equals 11 residues. The CDR3 here is CSVAPGHIQYF. CDR3 DNA sequence: TGCAGCGTTGCCCCGGGACACATTCAGTACTTC.

This clone has just one count. V usage is TRBV27 and J usage is TRBJ2-3; D is unclear. The V gene's germline CDR1 is MNHEY and CDR2 SMNVEV (reference sequence). Trimming stripped 6 bases from V and 8 bases from J, with 27 bases between. CDR3 length: 17 amino acids. The CDR3 DNA reads TGTGCCAGCAGCAGGCTACCGACACCTACCTCACCGGGTACGCAGTATTTT. This encodes CASSRLPTPTSPGTQYF.

The rearrangement joins TRBV29-1 to TRBJ1-1; TRBD1 is a possible D gene (6 bases). CDR1 and CDR2 from the germline V gene are SQVTM and ANQGSEA. The CDR3 runs 11 residues. V was trimmed by 6 bases and J by 6 bases, leaving 11 bases between them. In DNA, the CDR3 is TGCAGCGTGGCCCAGGGGCCTGAAGCTTTCTTT. Amino acid sequence: CSVAQGPEAFF.

The chain employs TRBV27 and TRBJ1-5; maybe TRBD1 (6 bases). This CDR3 spans 13 amino acids. Germline CDR1 is MNHEY and CDR2 is SMNVEV (reference sequence). V was shortened by 5 bases and J by 4 bases, with 9 bases between the two germline ends. CDR3 region: CASSDRSNQPQHF. In nucleotides, the CDR3 is TGTGCCAGCAGTGACAGGTCTAATCAGCCCCAGCATTTT.

V is TRBV5-8 and J is TRBJ2-1; TRBD2 might be the D (6 bases). Germline CDR1 SGHTS, CDR2 YDEGEE. CDR3 length: 17 residues. V was clipped by 3 bases and J by 9 bases, with 25 bases between them. CDR3 bases: TGTGCCAGCAGCTCCGGCCCGTTGGGGGAAAGCGGGTTTGAGCAGTTCTTC. This sequence encodes CASSSGPLGESGFEQFF.

This clone was seen once. V and J are TRBV20-1 and TRBJ2-1; 7 bases are shared with TRBD2. The CDR3 runs 11 residues. Germline V CDR1 and CDR2: DFQATT, SNEGSKA (reference sequence). Trimming took 8 bases from V and 10 from J; bases not matched to a gene: 8. The CDR3 loop is CSLRLAREQFF. In nucleotides, the CDR3 is TGCAGTCTCAGACTAGCTAGGGAGCAGTTCTTC.

V and J are TRBV24-1 and TRBJ2-5, with 7 bases lining up with TRBD1. J was trimmed by 5 bases and V by 1 base; bases with no gene match: 6. The CDR3 extends over 15 amino acids. The V gene's germline CDR1 is KGHDR and CDR2 SFDVKD. The CDR3 region is CATSDFRDSEETQYF. The CDR3 DNA reads as TGTGCCACCAGTGATTTTAGGGACAGCGAGGAGACCCAGTACTTC.

The chain links TRBV24-1 to TRBJ2-1, with TRBD1 matching over 12 bases. From germline, CDR1 is KGHDR and CDR2 SFDVKD. V shed 4 bases, J shed 7 bases, and the junction held 7 bases outside the gene matches. The CDR3 loop spans 16 amino acids. The CDR3 DNA follows: TGTGCCACCAGTGAGGCCGGGACAGGGGGCGGGAATGAGCAGTTCTTC. Residues: CATSEAGTGGGNEQFF.

This clone appeared once. The V and J genes are TRBV6-5 and TRBJ1-4, with D maybe TRBD1 (5 bases). The V gene's germline CDR1 is MNHEY and CDR2 SVGAGI. The CDR3 is 13 residues long. Trimming stripped 6 bases from V and 5 bases from J, with 10 bases between. Here the CDR3 DNA reads TGTGCCAGCAGCCGCCGGGACAATGAAAAACTGTTTTTT. Amino acid sequence: CASSRRDNEKLFF.

The chain links TRBV19 to TRBJ2-1, with TRBD2 as a possible D gene (6 bases). V lost 5 bases to trimming and J lost 4 bases, with 21 bases between them. Germline loops: CDR1 LNHDA, CDR2 SQIVND (reference sequence). There are 17 residues in the CDR3. As DNA, the CDR3 is TGTGCCAGTAGTCCCGGAGGGGCACGCGGGATATACAATGAGCAGTTCTTC. Amino acids: CASSPGGARGIYNEQFF.

The chain links TRBV3-1 (or the pseudogene TRBV3-2) to TRBJ2-1; D possibly uses TRBD1 or TRBD2 (5 bases each). Per germline, CDR1 LGHDT and CDR2 YNNKEL (reference sequence). Between the trimmed V and J ends, which lost 4 bases and 3 bases, there was a span of 13 bases. CDR3 length: 15 amino acids. CDR3 nucleotide sequence: TGTGCCAGCAGCCCCTGGGACCGTAACTACAATGAGCAGTTCTTC. Amino acid sequence: CASSPWDRNYNEQFF.

The genes are TRBV19 and TRBJ2-7; 9 bases are shared with TRBD1. Losses at the gene ends were 4 bases for V and 2 bases for J; bases not matched to a gene: 9. The CDR3 loop spans 16 amino acids. Germline-derived CDR1 and CDR2 are LNHDA and SQIVND (reference sequence). DNA of the CDR3: TGTGCCAGTAGTACAGTACCGGGACAGGGTGCCTACGAGCAGTACTTC. Its translation: CASSTVPGQGAYEQYF.